One T cell receptor (beta chain) is described in this entry. This clone has just one count. Its binding antigen is unknown. Per-base qualities were not stored, and no clone one base away is much larger. The immunoSEQ Assay, a bias-controlled multiplex PCR, was used to amplify TCRbeta CDR3 regions from genomic DNA. In the source study's methods: The number of nucleated cells in each sample was estimated from the amplification of reference gene primers within the assay. To quantify the absolute abundance of each unique TCRbeta CDR3 rearrangement, sequence reads were collapsed and filtered. For each sample, productive Simpson clonality was calculated as the square root of Simpson's diversity index over productive rearrangements. TCRdb's version of the immuneACCESS table is confined to in-frame rearrangements and falls short of the full clone set. An unresolved V gene accounts for under half of the shortfall where checked; the remainder is of unknown origin. V, J and clone size derive from that table, while D and trimming were established from the DNA sequence. For this sample there are approximately 400,000 clones; 80% to 95% appear just once. The leading ten clones occupy roughly 0.9% of the sample.

This sample is drawn from a study of blood T cell repertoires in COVID-19 (dated by TCRdb to 2020 to 2022). Regarding the study in general: Samples from collaborators originated in the United States, Italy and Spain and spanned both the acute and convalescent phases of COVID-19. The material from the prospective study consisted of cDNA or gDNA derived from T cells, B-cell-depleted T cells, or PBMCs. Deeply sampled blood TCRbeta repertoires from subjects exposed to, actively infected with, or recovered from COVID-19 were included in the dataset. A freely available public database, intended as a resource for researchers studying the immune response to SARS-CoV-2, is where the repertoires were released. The samples were drawn from two sources: the first 160 participants of the ongoing ImmuneRACE study, and 1,200 or so subjects contributed by 6 global collaborators. Nearly every sample came with metadata listing a de-identified subject ID, COVID-19 status, age in years and sex. Where available, HLA class I and class II types were obtained from metadata supplied by the sample provider rather than from assay-based typing.

In the prospective study, participants were roughly 18 to 89 years old, resided in about two dozen geographic areas of the United States, and were enrolled through a virtual design. In the prospective study, participants were assigned to cohorts based on the clinical history participants reported in a screening survey and a study questionnaire. Exposed participants had been in contact with someone with a PCR-confirmed or clinician-diagnosed COVID-19 case within 2 weeks of study entry. Each participant in the prospective study had whole blood, serum and a nasopharyngeal or oropharyngeal swab collected by mobile phlebotomists. Over a roughly 2-month period, participants in the prospective study had the option of providing additional blood draws and questionnaires. Before DNA extraction, blood samples from the prospective study were shipped at room temperature or frozen. The CDR3 spans 15 residues, from the cysteine through the phenylalanine. Just CDR3 DNA is preserved here, 45 bases in frame from base 1. V is pared back by 6 bases and J by 2 bases, with 16 bases lying between the germline termini. The germline V gene gives CDR1 as SNHLY and CDR2 as FYNNEI.

Paper-wide results and their limitations: How much clinical and demographic metadata was included differed by source and by participant, and the metadata was provided uncurated.

The sequence is built from TRBV2 and TRBJ1-1; TRBD1 might be the D gene, on 6 matching bases. What was sequenced was PBMCs or T cells enriched from blood (not recorded which). This clonotype originated in a woman aged 40 to 50 who had been exposed to COVID-19. CDR3 region: CASSTRGAENTEAFF. The DNA sequence is given as TGTGCCAGCAGCACCCGGGGGGCAGAAAACACTGAAGCTTTCTTT.